The 16 T cell receptor beta chains presented below share a single source sample, sequenced in a study of blood T cell repertoires in COVID-19. Assay used: immunoSEQ multiplex PCR; TCRdb lists only in-frame clones, some missing. The sample contains more than 85,000 clones, about 90% of which appear only once. The sequencing input was peripheral blood. Receptors originate from a human donor in a cohort sampled during active COVID-19.

V is TRBV2 and J is TRBJ1-6; possible D gene TRBD1, 5 bases. The CDR3 is 13 residues long. The germline V gene encodes CDR1 SNHLY and CDR2 FYNNEI. The V and J ends lost 0 bases and 11 bases respectively, with 8 bases between them. The CDR3 loop is CASSEAMGPPLHF. The CDR3 DNA reads TGTGCCAGCAGTGAAGCTATGGGGCCACCCCTCCACTTT.

The chain joins TRBV4-1 to TRBJ2-2; D unresolved. V shed 0 bases and J shed 0 bases, with 5 bases lying between them. The CDR3 extends over 15 amino acids. Germline lookup yields CDR1 MGHRA and CDR2 YSYEKL. The chain's CDR3 is CASSQDPANTGELFF. The DNA for the CDR3 is TGCGCCAGCAGCCAAGATCCAGCGAACACCGGGGAGCTGTTTTTT.

The gene calls are TRBV12-5 and TRBJ2-1, with 7 bases identical to TRBD1. The CDR3 has 17 amino acids. The V gene end was trimmed by 1 base and the J gene end by 4 bases; junction bases not matched to a gene: 10. Germline V lookup: CDR1 LGHNT, CDR2 FRNRAP. The CDR3 DNA reads TGTGCTAGTGGTTTGGCCCCCGGGACAGATCGTTACAATGAGCAGTTCTTC. This encodes CASGLAPGTDRYNEQFF. The variable domain in full, completed from reference TRBV12-5 and TRBJ2-1, reads DARVTQTPRHKVTEMGQEVTMRCQPILGHNTVFWYRQTMMQGLELLAYFRNRAPLDDSGMPKDRFSAEMPDATLATLKIQPSEPRDSAVYFCASGLAPGTDRYNEQFFGPGTRLTVL.

This clone has at least ten counts. This chain joins TRBV19 and TRBJ1-6; 10 bases map to TRBD1. Germline CDR1 is LNHDA and CDR2 is SQIVND (reference sequence). The CDR3 has 13 residues. The trim removed 8 bases at V and 6 bases at J, leaving 1 base unmatched. The CDR3: CASGDRGNSPLHF. The CDR3 DNA reads TGTGCCAGTGGGGACAGGGGTAATTCACCCCTCCACTTT.

The CDR3 protein is CASSLSEVAVGTDTQYF. The CDR3 region has the DNA TGTGCCAGCAGTTTATCGGAGGTCGCAGTCGGCACAGATACGCAGTATTTT. The chain joins TRBV27 to TRBJ2-3; TRBD2 is a possible D gene (5 bases). This CDR3 comprises 17 residues. Germline assignment: CDR1 MNHEY and CDR2 SMNVEV (reference sequence). V was shortened by 0 bases and J by 1 base, with 14 bases between the two germline ends.

V usage is TRBV27 and J usage is TRBJ1-1; D not resolved. The V end was cut by 4 bases, the J end by 1 base, with 7 bases between. The CDR3 loop spans 13 amino acids. Germline V gives CDR1 MNHEY, CDR2 SMNVEV (reference sequence). The CDR3 nucleotides are TGTGCCAGCAGTTACAGAGAGAACACTGAAGCTTTCTTT. This gives the protein CASSYRENTEAFF.

The chain recombines TRBV11-2 with TRBJ1-2; 7 nucleotides match TRBD1. Germline loops: CDR1 SGHAT, CDR2 FQNNGV. The trim removed 0 bases at V and 0 bases at J, leaving 7 bases unmatched. The CDR3 extends over 17 amino acids. As DNA, the CDR3 is TGTGCCAGCAGCTTAGAGGTCGACAGGGCCTCTAACTATGGCTACACCTTC. Translating gives CASSLEVDRASNYGYTF.

This chain links TRBV4-1 with TRBJ2-5, with 10 bases identical to TRBD1. There are 14 residues in the CDR3. V shed 5 bases and J 4 bases; nucleotides not matched to a gene: 4. Germline lookup yields CDR1 MGHRA and CDR2 YSYEKL. The CDR3 spells CASSWGQGRETQYF. CDR3 DNA sequence: TGCGCCAGCAGCTGGGGACAGGGGAGAGAGACCCAGTACTTC.

The V call is TRBV11-2, the J call TRBJ1-1, with TRBD1 matching 7 bases. The J segment lost 1 base and the V segment lost 6 bases, leaving 5 bases of the junction unmatched. Per the germline V gene, CDR1 is SGHAT and CDR2 is FQNNGV. The CDR3 runs to 14 residues. As DNA, the CDR3 is TGTGCCAGCAGAACCGGGACAGCGAACACTGAAGCTTTCTTT. This translates into CASRTGTANTEAFF.

The chain has TRBV5-1 and TRBJ2-3, with a weak D call TRBD2 (5 bases). The V end was cut by 2 bases, the J end by 1 base, with 8 bases between. This CDR3 is built from 14 residues. CDR1 is SGHRS and CDR2 is YFSETQ in the germline V gene. In DNA, the CDR3 is TGCGCCAGCAGCTTCGGGGAAGGCACAGATACGCAGTATTTT. This codes for CASSFGEGTDTQYF.

Here the CDR3 reads CASSQKGQVEKLFF. The CDR3 DNA is TGTGCCAGCAGCCAGAAGGGGCAGGTTGAAAAACTGTTTTTT. The chain joins TRBV3-1 (or the pseudogene TRBV3-2) to TRBJ1-4, with D possibly TRBD1 on 5 matching bases. Germline CDR1 is LGHDT and CDR2 is YNNKEL (reference sequence). The V gene lost 3 bases and the J gene lost 7 bases, with 12 bases spanning the gap. CDR3 length equals 14 residues.

This clone has only one observation. This rearrangement joins TRBV6-2 or TRBV6-3 to TRBJ1-1, with TRBD1 identical over 8 bases. There are 13 residues in the CDR3. V dropped 6 bases and J dropped 4; count of bases not matched to a gene: 4. CDR1 and CDR2 from the germline V gene are MNHEY and SVGEGT. CDR3 residues: CASSADRGTEAFF. The CDR3 DNA is TGTGCCAGCAGCGCCGACAGGGGCACTGAAGCTTTCTTT.

This clone was recorded only once. Germline and junction disagree at one end, which may indicate a read error. The chain has TRBV5-1 and TRBJ1-2; tentatively, D is TRBD1 (6 bases). This CDR3 is built from 15 residues. Per germline, CDR1 SGHRS and CDR2 YFSETQ. CDR3 nucleotide sequence: TGCGCCAGCAGATTGGAGGACAGCCCCAAAGTGGGCTACACCTTC. Protein sequence: CASRLEDSPKVGYTF.

The genes are TRBV7-9 and TRBJ1-2; 8 bases match TRBD1. The ends lost 1 base at V and 4 bases at J; junction bases unmatched: 5. Germline V gene data show CDR1 as SEHNR and CDR2 as FQNEAQ (reference sequence). This CDR3 is built from 15 residues. The CDR3, as DNA: TGTGCCAGCAGCTTAGATCTGGACAGGGTCTATGGCTACACCTTC. Encoded protein: CASSLDLDRVYGYTF.

This clone was seen just once. V is TRBV27 and J is TRBJ2-2; possible D gene TRBD2, 6 bases. In germline, CDR1 is MNHEY, CDR2 SMNVEV (reference sequence). This CDR3 has 15 amino acids. The germline V and J ends were trimmed by 7 bases and 3 bases, with 15 bases remaining between them. The DNA for the CDR3 is TGTGCCAGCACCGTCTCCAGCGGGCACACCGGGGAGCTGTTTTTT. This gives the protein CASTVSSGHTGELFF.

The count of this clone is one. The chain carries TRBV29-1 and TRBJ2-5; 9 bases agree with TRBD1. V shed 0 bases, J shed 3 bases, and the junction held 8 bases outside the gene matches. This CDR3 has 16 residues. CDR1 and CDR2 (germline): SQVTM, ANQGSEA. The CDR3, as DNA: TGCAGCGTTGAAGATCAACCCGGGACAGGGAAAGAGACCCAGTACTTC. It is translated as CSVEDQPGTGKETQYF.